Each of the 18 T cell receptor beta chains below was sequenced from the same sample in a study of blood T cell repertoires in COVID-19. Sequencing used immunoSEQ multiplex PCR; TCRdb keeps in-frame clones, though not all of them. The sample shows approximately 220,000 clones, approximately 80% of them seen only once. The sample was peripheral blood. The receptor source for this set is a woman aged 55-69 years who had recovered from COVID-19.

The rearrangement links TRBV5-6 to TRBJ2-2; 9 positions agree with TRBD1. CDR3 length equals 16 residues. Germline CDR1 and CDR2: SGHDT and YYEEEE. V gave up 5 bases and J gave up 6 bases; unmatched junction bases: 11. This CDR3 reads CASRARLGQGPGELFF. CDR3 in DNA: TGTGCCAGCAGAGCCCGACTGGGACAGGGACCCGGGGAGCTGTTTTTT.

This chain uses TRBV29-1 with TRBJ1-3; TRBD1 agrees at 7 bases. The CDR3 contains 12 residues. V trimming: 6 bases; J trimming: 3 bases; junction bases outside the gene matches: 2. In germline, CDR1 is SQVTM, CDR2 ANQGSEA. The CDR3 bases are TGCAGCGTCGGACAGGATGGAAACACCATATATTTT. It encodes CSVGQDGNTIYF.

The rearrangement links TRBV19 to TRBJ1-2; 8 nucleotides match TRBD1. V shed 7 bases, J shed 0 bases, and the junction held 10 bases outside the gene matches. This CDR3 comprises 16 residues. Germline loops: CDR1 LNHDA, CDR2 SQIVND (reference sequence). DNA of the CDR3: TGTGCCAGTACTGCCCCCCCGGACAGGGCTAACTATGGCTACACCTTC. Translated, it gives CASTAPPDRANYGYTF.

The chain employs TRBV6-2 or TRBV6-3 and TRBJ1-5, with 8 bases fitting TRBD1. The V gene's germline CDR1 is MNHEY and CDR2 SVGEGT. Unmatched junction bases numbered 5, after V lost 2 bases and J lost 5 bases. The CDR3 is made up of 15 amino acids. This CDR3 is CASSYRDRGDQPQHF. The CDR3 DNA reads TGTGCCAGCAGTTACAGAGACAGGGGCGATCAGCCCCAGCATTTT.

This chain joins TRBV6-5 and TRBJ1-1, with D possibly matching TRBD1 (6 bases). This CDR3 is 12 amino acids long. Germline CDR1 MNHEY, CDR2 SVGAGI. The ends were cut back, 6 bases at V and 1 base at J, with 6 bases in the middle. This chain's CDR3 is CASRTGNTEAFF. DNA of the CDR3: TGTGCCAGCAGGACAGGGAACACTGAAGCTTTCTTT.

The gene calls are TRBV4-1 and TRBJ1-3; 8 nucleotides match TRBD1. The CDR3 runs to 16 residues. The V gene end was trimmed by 1 base and the J gene end by 8 bases; junction bases not matched to a gene: 10. Looked up from germline, CDR1 is MGHRA and CDR2 is YSYEKL. This chain's CDR3 is CASSQASGRGLHTIYF. The CDR3 nucleotides read TGCGCCAGCAGCCAAGCTTCGGGCAGGGGGCTGCACACCATATATTTT.

Concerning this clone: Additional DNA sequences in this sample encode the identical CDR3. CDR3 sequence: CASSWDRETYEQYF. The CDR3 DNA is TGTGCCAGCAGTTGGGACAGGGAGACCTACGAGCAGTACTTC. The chain employs TRBV6-6 and TRBJ2-7; the match to TRBD1 covers 9 bases. Looked up from germline, CDR1 is MNHNY and CDR2 is SVGAGI (reference sequence). CDR3 size: 14 residues. The V segment lost 4 bases and the J segment 2 bases; nucleotides outside the gene matches: 3.

This clone was counted a few times. The V gene is TRBV6-1, the J gene TRBJ2-1, with 9 positions matching TRBD2. The CDR3 loop spans 15 amino acids. Germline CDR1 reads MNHNS; CDR2 reads SASEGT. The junction had 3 bases not matched to a gene; V was cut back by 3 bases and J by 3 bases. CDR3 DNA sequence: TGTGCCAGCAGTGACGCGGGGGGGCACTACAATGAGCAGTTCTTC. Its translation: CASSDAGGHYNEQFF.

The chain is built from TRBV18 and TRBJ1-2; TRBD1 agrees at 7 bases. V was pared by 6 bases and J by 5 bases, with 15 bases of the junction left unmatched. CDR1 KGHSH and CDR2 LQKENI come from the germline V gene. The CDR3 runs to 16 residues. Written as DNA, the CDR3 is TGTGCCAGCTCCCTAACCTTGCTCGACAGGGAGTATGGCTACACCTTC. This sequence encodes CASSLTLLDREYGYTF.

This rearrangement joins TRBV12-5 to TRBJ2-5; a possible D gene is TRBD2 (5 bases). V was cut by 2 bases and J by 9 bases, with 16 bases left in between. Germline V gene data show CDR1 as LGHNT and CDR2 as FRNRAP. The CDR3 has 14 amino acids. CDR3: CASGLPTGIGAQYF. CDR3 nucleotide sequence: TGTGCTAGTGGTTTGCCGACGGGGATCGGGGCCCAGTACTTC.

This sequence joins TRBV15 and TRBJ2-2, with D hard to call. In germline, CDR1 is LNHNV, CDR2 YYDKDF (reference sequence). The V and J ends lost 0 bases and 6 bases respectively, with 14 bases between them. This CDR3 comprises 16 residues. CDR3 in amino acids: CATSRDVGRRSGELFF. DNA for the CDR3: TGTGCCACCAGCAGAGATGTCGGCAGGCGTTCCGGGGAGCTGTTTTTT. Filled out from reference TRBV15 and TRBJ2-2, the complete variable domain reads DAMVIQNPRYQVTQFGKPVTLSCSQTLNHNVMYWYQQKSSQAPKLLFHYYDKDFNNEADTPDNFQSRRPNTSFCFLDIRSPGLGDTAMYLCATSRDVGRRSGELFFGEGSRLTVL.

The chain links TRBV7-2 to TRBJ2-5; possible D gene TRBD1, 5 bases. V was cut by 0 bases and J by 2 bases, with 10 bases left in between. The CDR3 covers 15 residues. Per germline, CDR1 SGHTA and CDR2 FQGNSA. The DNA for the CDR3 is TGTGCCAGCAGCTTAGCGTCGGCAGGGCAAGAGACCCAGTACTTC. It translates to CASSLASAGQETQYF.

The CDR3 here is CASSVAGRGSYEQYF. In DNA form, the CDR3 reads TGTGCCAGCAGCGTAGCCGGGCGGGGCTCATACGAGCAGTACTTC. J is TRBJ2-7 and V is TRBV9; D may be TRBD2 (6 bases). This CDR3 comprises 15 residues. V was pared by 0 bases and J by 4 bases, with 14 bases between. Germline-derived CDR1 and CDR2 are SGDLS and YYNGEE.

The gene calls are TRBV5-1 and TRBJ1-1, with unresolved D. In germline, CDR1 is SGHRS, CDR2 YFSETQ. The CDR3 covers 15 residues. V was cut by 0 bases and J by 6 bases, with 15 bases left in between. CDR3 bases: TGCGCCAGCAGCTTGGCCGACAAAACCTGGGCTGAAGCTTTCTTT. Encoded protein: CASSLADKTWAEAFF.

The chain couples TRBV3-1 (or the pseudogene TRBV3-2) to TRBJ1-1, with a tentative D call TRBD1 (6 bases). Per the germline V gene, CDR1 is LGHDT and CDR2 is YNNKEL (reference sequence). CDR3 length equals 12 residues. The V and J ends lost 2 bases and 8 bases respectively, with 9 bases between them. The CDR3 sequence: CASSQPQGEAFF. CDR3 DNA sequence: TGTGCCAGCAGCCAACCCCAGGGGGAAGCTTTCTTT.

This chain links TRBV5-6 with TRBJ2-2; 7 nucleotides align to TRBD1. V lost 3 bases, J lost 3 bases, and 8 bases stayed unmatched. Germline V gives CDR1 SGHDT, CDR2 YYEEEE. The CDR3 runs to 16 residues. The CDR3 spells CASSSLRDSYTGELFF. The CDR3 bases are TGTGCCAGCAGCTCGCTCCGGGACAGCTACACCGGGGAGCTGTTTTTT.

The chain employs TRBV2 and TRBJ2-2; TRBD2 is a possible D gene (6 bases). Deletions cut 10 bases from V and 1 base from J, with 16 bases between. The CDR3 has 15 residues. The germline gives CDR1 SNHLY, CDR2 FYNNEI. The CDR3 DNA reads as TGTGCCACCAAGGGGAGGACCGTGAACACCGGGGAGCTGTTTTTT. Translation gives CATKGRTVNTGELFF.

This sequence joins TRBV10-3 and TRBJ2-2; 10 nucleotides agree with TRBD1. CDR1 is ENHRY and CDR2 is SYGVKD in the germline V gene. Trimming cost V 4 bases and J 1 base; bases outside gene matches: 3. The CDR3 extends over 16 amino acids. The chain's CDR3 is CAISGRDRGNTGELFF. As DNA, the CDR3 is TGTGCCATCAGTGGTAGGGACAGGGGGAACACCGGGGAGCTGTTTTTT.